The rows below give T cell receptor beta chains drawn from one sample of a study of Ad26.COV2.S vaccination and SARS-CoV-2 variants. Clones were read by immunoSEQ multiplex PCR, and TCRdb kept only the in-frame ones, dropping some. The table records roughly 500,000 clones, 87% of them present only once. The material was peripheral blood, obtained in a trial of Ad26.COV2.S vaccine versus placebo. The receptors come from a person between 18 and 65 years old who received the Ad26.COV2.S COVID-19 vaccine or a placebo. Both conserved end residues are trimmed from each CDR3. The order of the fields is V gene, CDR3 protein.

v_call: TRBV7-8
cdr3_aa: ASSRGTRGKETQY

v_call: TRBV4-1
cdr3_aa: ASSQQGANVNEQF

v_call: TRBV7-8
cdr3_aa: ASSLAVGNIQY

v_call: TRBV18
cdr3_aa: ASSTRLGYQETQY

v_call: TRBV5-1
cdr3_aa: ASSLRAGKNTGELF

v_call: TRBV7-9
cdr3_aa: ASSLRQTLPGTIY

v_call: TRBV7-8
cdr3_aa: ASRLAVGLNTEAF

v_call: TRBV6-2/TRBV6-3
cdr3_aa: ASSYFGTGGEQY

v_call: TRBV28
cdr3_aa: ASTELAGSSGANVLT

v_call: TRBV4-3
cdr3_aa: ASSQVRSGEQF

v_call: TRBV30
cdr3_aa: AWSGAGVYQETQY

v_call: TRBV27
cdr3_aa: ASSGWEGRSYEQY

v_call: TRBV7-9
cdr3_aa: ASSLAASRTQY

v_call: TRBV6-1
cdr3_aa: ASSVQTPVNTGELF

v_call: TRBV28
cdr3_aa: ASSRTGNTEAF

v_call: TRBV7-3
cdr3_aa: ASSLTGSTDTQY

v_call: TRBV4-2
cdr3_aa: ASSHPFYRADSPLH

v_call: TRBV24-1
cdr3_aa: ATSGTGGSPGANVLT

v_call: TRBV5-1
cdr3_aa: ASGRGSVNEKLF

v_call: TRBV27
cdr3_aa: ASRKTLNGELF

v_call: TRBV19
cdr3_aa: ASSPTGGYTEAF

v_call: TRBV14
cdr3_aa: ASSQGGLLRDRDEKLF

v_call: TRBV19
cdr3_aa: ASSPRDLSTDTQY

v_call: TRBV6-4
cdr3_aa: ASSPEYATKEGGYT

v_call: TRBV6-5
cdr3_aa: ASSLATGGAEF

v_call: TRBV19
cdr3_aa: ASSEGQGSYEQY

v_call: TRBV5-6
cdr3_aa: ASSLRISAAGNSPLH

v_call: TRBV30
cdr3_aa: AWSVPGGRDSYEQY

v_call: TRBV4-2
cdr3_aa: ASSQDGGGYTGELF

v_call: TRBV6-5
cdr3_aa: ASSPRVLRGNEQF

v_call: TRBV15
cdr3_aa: ATSRPDRLTNTGELF

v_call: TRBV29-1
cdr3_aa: SVEFGRVGYGYT

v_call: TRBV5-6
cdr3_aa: ASSHPRGSRNTEAF

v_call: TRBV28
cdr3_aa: ASTVSGSYEQY

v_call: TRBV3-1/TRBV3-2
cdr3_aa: ASSPKFGLGAF

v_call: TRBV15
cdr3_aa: ATTRAYNQPQH

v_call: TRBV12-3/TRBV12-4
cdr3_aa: ASSQQEGYEQF

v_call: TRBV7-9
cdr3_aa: ASSPGQGERGLF

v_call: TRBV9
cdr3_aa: ASSVDGTAPTGELF

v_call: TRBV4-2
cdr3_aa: ASSQDLPGQGSSGNTIY

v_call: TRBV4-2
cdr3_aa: ASSRRIAGGGNEQF

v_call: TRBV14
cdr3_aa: ASSLGQYQPQH

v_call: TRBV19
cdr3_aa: ASGLTTGGTQY

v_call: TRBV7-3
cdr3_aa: ASSPTGDRGREQY

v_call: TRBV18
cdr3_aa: ASSPGQRQF

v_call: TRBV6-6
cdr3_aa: ASSYSVGNTEAF

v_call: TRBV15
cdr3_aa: ATSTVGRPYEQY

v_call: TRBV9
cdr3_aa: ASSVGGRGDIQY

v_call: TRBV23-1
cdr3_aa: ASSQSPSGNTIY